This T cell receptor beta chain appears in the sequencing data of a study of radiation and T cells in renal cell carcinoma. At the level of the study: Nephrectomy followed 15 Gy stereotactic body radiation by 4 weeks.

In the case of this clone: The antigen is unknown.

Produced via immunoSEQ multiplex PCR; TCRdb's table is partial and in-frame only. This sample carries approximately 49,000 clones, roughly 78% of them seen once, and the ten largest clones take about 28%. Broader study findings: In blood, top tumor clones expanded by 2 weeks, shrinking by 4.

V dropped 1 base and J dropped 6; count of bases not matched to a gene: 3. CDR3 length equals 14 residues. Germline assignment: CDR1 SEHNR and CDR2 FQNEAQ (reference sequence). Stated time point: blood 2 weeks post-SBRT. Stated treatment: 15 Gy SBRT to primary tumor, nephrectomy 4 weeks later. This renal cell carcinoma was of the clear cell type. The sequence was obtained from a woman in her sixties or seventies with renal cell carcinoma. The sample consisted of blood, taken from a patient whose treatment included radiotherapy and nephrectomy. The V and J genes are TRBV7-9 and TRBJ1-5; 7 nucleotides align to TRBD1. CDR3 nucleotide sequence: TGTGCCAGCAGCTTAGAAGGGGGCCCTCAGCCCCAGCATTTT. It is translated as CASSLEGGPQPQHF.